This is a list of T cell receptor beta chains from one sample in a study of cytomegalovirus exposure and HLA in healthy donors. Only in-frame clones appear in the TCRdb table, and some are missing; sequencing was by immunoSEQ multiplex PCR. The repertoire includes approximately 120,000 clones, more than 75% of them detected once, and about 13% sits in the top ten. The sample taken for sequencing was PBMCs. These receptors were taken from a woman aged 55 to 70 in good health and CMV-seropositive. CDR3s include the opening cysteine and the closing phenylalanine or tryptophan. D genes are given only for firm matches. Some rows mark clone size as missing; the rest say once, few, many or name a class of expanded clone.

V	size	D	J	CDR3	DNA
TRBV6-6	once	.	TRBJ2-1	CASNEGDNEQFF	TGTGCCAGTAACGAGGGGGACAATGAGCAGTTCTTC
TRBV5-1	.	TRBD1	TRBJ2-2	CASSHGQGVPGELFF	TGCGCCAGCAGTCACGGACAGGGGGTCCCCGGGGAGCTGTTTTTT
TRBV7-3	.	TRBD1	TRBJ2-1	CASSPQSRTGINEQFF	TGTGCCAGCAGCCCTCAGAGCAGGACAGGGATCAATGAGCAGTTCTTC
TRBV21-1	.	.	TRBJ2-1	CASSGGGGRSLQNEQFF	TGTGCCAGCAGCGGGGGAGGGGGGCGCTCTTTACAAAATGAGCAGTTCTTC
TRBV7-9	once	.	TRBJ1-2	CASSWGESYGYTF	TGTGCCAGCAGCTGGGGGGAAAGCTATGGCTACACCTTC
TRBV7-8	.	TRBD1	TRBJ2-3	CASSLRQGPDTQYF	TGTGCCAGCAGTTTGCGACAGGGCCCCGATACGCAGTATTTT
TRBV7-2	.	TRBD1	TRBJ2-7	CASSPPDRVGYEQYF	TGTGCCAGCAGCCCCCCAGACAGGGTGGGCTACGAGCAGTACTTC
TRBV2	.	TRBD1	TRBJ1-5	CASTGDSRMNLNQPQHF	TGTGCCAGCACAGGGGACAGCCGAATGAATCTCAATCAGCCCCAGCATTTT
TRBV7-2	.	TRBD1	TRBJ2-2	CASSAPGTVRTGELFF	TGTGCCAGCAGCGCCCCCGGGACAGTGCGCACCGGGGAGCTGTTTTTT
TRBV4-1	few	.	TRBJ2-2	CASSQGVGELFF	TGCGCCAGCAGCCAAGGAGTCGGGGAGCTGTTTTTT
TRBV29-1	once	.	TRBJ2-1	CSVVVNEQFF	TGCAGCGTTGTCGTCAATGAGCAGTTCTTC
TRBV4-1	.	.	TRBJ2-2	CASRPTARGSTGELFF	TGCGCCAGCAGACCCACAGCTAGGGGCAGCACCGGGGAGCTGTTTTTT
TRBV30	.	.	TRBJ1-6	CAWTQLGGRRFGSPLHF	TGTGCCTGGACCCAACTTGGGGGGAGGCGATTCGGTTCACCCCTCCACTTT
TRBV6-6	few	.	TRBJ2-1	CASSHSNEQFF	TGTGCCAGCAGCCACAGCAATGAGCAGTTCTTC
TRBV5-5	.	.	TRBJ2-6	CASNVRGAGANVLTF	TGTGCCAGCAATGTCAGGGGCGCTGGGGCCAACGTCCTGACTTTC
TRBV4-3	.	.	TRBJ2-3	CASSQGGVRTDTQYF	TGCGCCAGCAGCCAAGGGGGGGTGCGTACAGATACGCAGTATTTT
TRBV10-3	few	TRBD1	TRBJ1-1	CAISQSFGQGDTEAFF	TGTGCCATCAGTCAATCTTTTGGACAGGGGGACACTGAAGCTTTCTTT
TRBV19	.	TRBD1	TRBJ1-5	CASTEQGAYQPQHF	TGTGCCAGTACCGAACAGGGGGCCTATCAGCCCCAGCATTTT
TRBV6-5	.	TRBD1	TRBJ2-7	CASSYNRGREQYF	TGTGCCAGCAGTTACAACAGGGGCCGGGAGCAGTACTTC
TRBV5-8	.	.	TRBJ1-3	CASSLTGTPSGGNTIYF	TGTGCCAGCAGCTTAACCGGGACACCATCAGGGGGAAACACCATATATTTT
TRBV11-3	.	.	TRBJ1-1	CASSSSLNTEAFF	TGTGCCAGCTCCTCGTCCTTGAACACTGAAGCTTTCTTT
TRBV27	few	TRBD2	TRBJ2-5	CASSTGLAGGRETQYF	TGTGCCAGCAGCACGGGACTAGCGGGAGGGAGAGAGACCCAGTACTTC
TRBV7-6	.	.	TRBJ2-2	CASSLNADGGTGELFF	TGTGCCAGCAGTCTAAACGCTGATGGAGGCACCGGGGAGCTGTTTTTT
TRBV19	.	.	TRBJ1-2	CASSIDRARPNYGYTF	TGTGCCAGTAGTATAGATCGTGCGAGGCCTAACTATGGCTACACCTTC
TRBV29-1	.	TRBD1	TRBJ1-2	CSVVDTGTGIYGYTF	TGCAGCGTTGTCGATACCGGGACAGGGATTTACGGCTACACCTTC
TRBV18	once	.	TRBJ2-3	CASSPNPRRGGTQYF	TGTGCCAGCTCACCAAATCCTCGACGAGGGGGAACGCAGTATTTT
TRBV18	.	TRBD1	TRBJ2-7	CASSPGTGGYEQYF	TGTGCCAGCTCACCAGGGACAGGGGGCTACGAGCAGTACTTC
TRBV18	.	.	TRBJ2-7	CASSRGGSSYEQYF	TGTGCCAGCTCACGTGGGGGCTCCTCCTACGAGCAGTACTTC
TRBV5-4	.	TRBD1	TRBJ2-2	CASSAWDRGTGELFF	TGTGCCAGCAGCGCCTGGGACAGGGGCACCGGGGAGCTGTTTTTT
TRBV6-6	.	TRBD2	TRBJ2-5	CASSRDFSGEETQYF	TGTGCCAGCAGCCGAGACTTTAGCGGGGAAGAGACCCAGTACTTC
TRBV4-2	.	.	TRBJ1-1	CASSLSQGWMNTEAFF	TGTGCCAGCAGCCTCTCACAGGGTTGGATGAACACTGAAGCTTTCTTT
TRBV27	.	.	TRBJ1-5	CASRGQGLSNQPQHF	TGTGCCAGCAGGGGGCAGGGGCTTAGCAATCAGCCCCAGCATTTT
TRBV5-4	few	TRBD2	TRBJ2-4	CASSFAGGPNIQYF	TGTGCCAGCAGCTTTGCGGGAGGGCCAAACATTCAGTACTTC
TRBV19	once	.	TRBJ1-3	CASNAGASGNTIYF	TGTGCCAGTAATGCAGGCGCCTCTGGAAACACCATATATTTT
TRBV7-9	.	.	TRBJ2-5	CASSPQVSGGNLQETQYF	TGTGCCAGCAGCCCACAAGTATCCGGCGGGAACCTCCAAGAGACCCAGTACTTC
TRBV9	.	TRBD2	TRBJ2-2	CASSAFSGRAYTGELFF	TGTGCCAGCAGCGCCTTTAGCGGGAGGGCCTACACCGGGGAGCTGTTTTTT
TRBV18	.	TRBD1	TRBJ1-5	CASSDRQGPRSRYSNQPQHF	TGTGCCAGCTCAGATCGACAGGGTCCCCGTTCACGATATAGCAATCAGCCCCAGCATTTT
TRBV7-2	.	.	TRBJ2-1	CASSFRGIGLNEQFF	TGTGCCAGCAGCTTTAGGGGCATTGGCCTCAATGAGCAGTTCTTC